This T cell receptor (beta chain) was sequenced in a study of CD8+CD57+ T cells in acquired aplastic anemia. Study-wide findings and caveats: Levels of CD8+ Simpson's diversity were not significantly distinct in patients versus controls.

Germline V lookup: CDR1 SGHTA, CDR2 FQGNSA. There are 13 residues in the CDR3. TCR beta VDJ and CDR3 profiles were obtained from a genomic DNA template. From the reads, TCRdb called clonotypes with MiXCR, one entry per CDR3 protein. The sample yields about 220,000 distinct CDR3 sequences, 34% seen once. With regard to this clonotype: Its matching antigen is unknown. Germline and junction disagree at one end, which may indicate a read error.

The chain uses TRBV7-2 and TRBJ2-1; D is perhaps TRBD1 or TRBD2 (5 bases each). Material: sorted CD4+, CD8+, or CD8+CD57+ T cells (not recorded which) from PBMCs. The sequence was collected from a human donor in good health, serving as a control. The CDR3 DNA reads TGTGCCAGCAGCCGGGGCTCCTACAATGGGCAGTTCTTC. This translates into CASSRGSYNGQFF. Full variable domain (missing parts from reference TRBV7-2 and TRBJ2-1): GAGVSQSPSNKVTEKGKDVELRCDPISGHTALYWYRQSLGQGLEFLIYFQGNSAPDKSGLPSDRFSAERTGGSVSTLTIQRTQQEDSAVYLCASSRGSYNGQFFGPGTRLTVL.